One and the same sample provided the 24 T cell receptor beta chains below, sequenced in a study of blood T cell repertoires in COVID-19. Profiling relied on immunoSEQ multiplex PCR, and the TCRdb table lists in-frame clones only, not all of them. The table has under 150,000 clones, about 80% seen once. The material sequenced was peripheral blood. The receptors here all came from a man aged 65 to 79 with active or convalescent COVID-19.

The sample holds a few counts of this clone. J is TRBJ2-7 and V is TRBV28; TRBD1 might be the D (5 bases). CDR1 MDHEN and CDR2 SYDVKM come from the germline V gene. CDR3 length equals 11 residues. Trimming took 6 bases from V and 4 from J, leaving 7 bases between them. The CDR3 DNA sequence: TGTGCCAGCAGACGACAGTACGAGCAGTACTTC. Translating it yields CASRRQYEQYF. The entire variable domain, with the rest obtained from reference TRBV28 and TRBJ2-7, is as follows: DVKVTQSSRYLVKRTGEKVFLECVQDMDHENMFWYRQDPGLGLRLIYFSYDVKMKEKGDIPEGYSVSREKKERFSLILESASTNQTSMYLCASRRQYEQYFGPGTRLTVT.

This rearrangement joins TRBV19 to TRBJ1-1; D gene ambiguous. This CDR3 contains 13 residues. Trimming took 5 bases from V and 1 from J, leaving 8 bases between them. Germline assignment: CDR1 LNHDA and CDR2 SQIVND (reference sequence). The CDR3 DNA reads as TGTGCCAGTAGTGTTAGACAGAACACTGAAGCTTTCTTT. Amino acids: CASSVRQNTEAFF.

V gene TRBV6-2 or TRBV6-3 combines with J gene TRBJ2-7, with TRBD1 matching 8 bases. Germline CDR1 is MNHEY and CDR2 is SVGEGT. The trim removed 0 bases at V and 4 bases at J, leaving 8 bases unmatched. This CDR3 has 16 residues. CDR3 sequence reads: CASSYSDRGTRYEQYF. Here the CDR3 DNA reads TGTGCCAGCAGTTACTCCGACAGGGGAACTAGATACGAGCAGTACTTC.

The chain uses TRBV28 and TRBJ2-1; D possibly corresponds to TRBD2 (5 bases). CDR1 and CDR2 (germline): MDHEN, SYDVKM. The CDR3 sequence is 15 residues long. V was trimmed by 7 bases and J by 1 base, leaving 14 bases between them. CDR3 sequence: CASTKPTGSYNEQFF. CDR3 in DNA: TGTGCCAGCACCAAACCCACGGGATCCTACAATGAGCAGTTCTTC. Full variable domain (outside the CDR3, taken from reference TRBV28 and TRBJ2-1): DVKVTQSSRYLVKRTGEKVFLECVQDMDHENMFWYRQDPGLGLRLIYFSYDVKMKEKGDIPEGYSVSREKKERFSLILESASTNQTSMYLCASTKPTGSYNEQFFGPGTRLTVL.

The chain is built from TRBV25-1 and TRBJ1-2, with a possible D match to TRBD1 (5 bases). The germline V gene has CDR1 MGHDK and CDR2 SYGVNS. Between the trimmed V and J ends, which lost 2 bases and 4 bases, there was a span of 8 bases. The length of the CDR3 is 13 residues. CDR3 DNA: TGTGCCAGCAGTGAAGGGGGAGGCTATGGCTACACCTTC. This sequence encodes CASSEGGGYGYTF.

The CDR3 protein is CASSPSYEQYF. In DNA form, the CDR3 reads TGTGCCAGCAGCCCTAGCTACGAGCAGTACTTC. The chain has TRBV7-9 and TRBJ2-7; unclear D gene. Per the germline V gene, CDR1 is SEHNR and CDR2 is FQNEAQ (reference sequence). This CDR3 comprises 11 residues. The V and J ends lost 5 bases and 3 bases respectively, with 5 bases between them.

This rearrangement joins TRBV14 to TRBJ2-7; 9 nucleotides line up with TRBD1. Germline CDR1 is SGHDN and CDR2 is FVKESK. With V trimmed by 4 bases and J by 6 bases, 7 bases remained unmatched. There are 14 residues in the CDR3. CDR3 sequence reads: CASSPGQGGGEQYF. The CDR3 coding sequence is TGTGCCAGCAGCCCGGGACAGGGAGGAGGCGAGCAGTACTTC.

The V gene is TRBV7-2, the J gene TRBJ2-7, with TRBD1 as a possible D gene (7 bases). CDR1 and CDR2 from the germline V gene are SGHTA and FQGNSA. The CDR3 is 15 residues long. Trimming took 5 bases from V and 5 from J, leaving 19 bases between them. CDR3: CASSKGGLGGHEQYF. The CDR3 DNA follows: TGTGCCAGCAGCAAAGGGGGCTTGGGAGGACACGAGCAGTACTTC.

This clone was seen a few times. The genes are TRBV7-9 and TRBJ2-1, with D possibly TRBD2 on 6 matching bases. V was cut by 3 bases and J by 10 bases, with 13 bases left in between. CDR1 and CDR2 from the germline V gene are SEHNR and FQNEAQ (reference sequence). The CDR3 has 13 residues. The CDR3 is CASSFGRRGEQFF. The CDR3 coding sequence is TGTGCCAGCAGCTTTGGGAGGAGGGGCGAGCAGTTCTTC. Drawing the rest from reference TRBV7-9 and TRBJ2-1, the complete variable domain is DTGVSQNPRHKITKRGQNVTFRCDPISEHNRLYWYRQTLGQGPEFLTYFQNEAQLEKSRLLSDRFSAERPKGSFSTLEIQRTEQGDSAMYLCASSFGRRGEQFFGPGTRLTVL.

This clone has only a few counts. The J gene is TRBJ2-5, the V gene TRBV5-1, with D perhaps TRBD2 (5 bases). V dropped 1 base and J dropped 0 bases, with 13 bases sitting between them. Germline assignment: CDR1 SGHRS and CDR2 YFSETQ. The CDR3 consists of 16 residues. CDR3 nucleotide sequence: TGCGCCAGCAGCTTGACCCGGACGGGGTACCAAGAGACCCAGTACTTC. Amino acids: CASSLTRTGYQETQYF.

V and J are TRBV28 and TRBJ2-7; D might be TRBD1 (6 bases). Trimming removed 3 bases at V and 2 bases at J, with 11 bases between. The V gene's germline CDR1 is MDHEN and CDR2 SYDVKM. The CDR3 loop spans 14 amino acids. The CDR3 protein is CASSFFAGAYEQYF. The CDR3 coding sequence is TGTGCCAGCAGTTTTTTTGCAGGGGCCTACGAGCAGTACTTC.

The chain combines TRBV4-3 with TRBJ1-2; D is unclear. The germline CDR1 and CDR2 sequences are LGHNA and YSLEER. The CDR3 is 13 residues long. Trimming removed 2 bases from V and 8 bases from J, with 12 bases in between. The chain's CDR3 is CASSQLSGEGYTF. The CDR3 DNA follows: TGCGCCAGCAGCCAATTATCCGGAGAGGGCTACACCTTC.

This sequence joins TRBV5-6 and TRBJ2-3; 11 nucleotides line up with TRBD2. Per germline, CDR1 SGHDT and CDR2 YYEEEE. V gave up 4 bases and J gave up 5 bases; unmatched junction bases: 18. The CDR3 is 19 residues long. The chain's CDR3 is CASSRAPGTSGTGIDTQYF. In DNA, the CDR3 is TGTGCCAGCAGCCGAGCACCCGGGACTAGCGGAACGGGGATAGATACGCAGTATTTT.

The V gene is TRBV9, the J gene TRBJ2-5; possibly TRBD2 for D (5 bases). The CDR3 has 14 residues. Trimming removed 0 bases from V and 5 bases from J, with 11 bases in between. Germline V gene data show CDR1 as SGDLS and CDR2 as YYNGEE. CDR3 bases: TGTGCCAGCAGCGTAGACCAGCCGGGGGAGACCCAGTACTTC. Its protein is CASSVDQPGETQYF. The variable domain in full, with the rest retrieved from reference TRBV9 and TRBJ2-5, is DSGVTQTPKHLITATGQRVTLRCSPRSGDLSVYWYQQSLDQGLQFLIQYYNGEERAKGNILERFSAQQFPDLHSELNLSSLELGDSALYFCASSVDQPGETQYFGPGTRLLVL.

This clone showed up just once. The chain couples TRBV15 to TRBJ2-7; 12 bases agree with TRBD1. Germline lookup yields CDR1 LNHNV and CDR2 YYDKDF (reference sequence). This CDR3 has 17 residues. Germline trimming cut 1 base from V and 2 bases from J; bases unmatched to any gene: 6. CDR3 coding DNA: TGTGCCACCAGCAGAGCGGGGACAGGGGGCGACACCTACGAGCAGTACTTC. Translating gives CATSRAGTGGDTYEQYF.

The rearrangement links TRBV27 to TRBJ2-7, with 9 bases identical to TRBD1. The CDR3 totals 16 residues. Germline CDR1 reads MNHEY; CDR2 reads SMNVEV (reference sequence). The V and J ends lost 5 bases and 6 bases, in that order; junction bases with no gene match: 14. The CDR3 nucleotides are TGTGCCAGCAGTCAACCCCCAGGGGGACAGGGTCGCGAGCAGTACTTC. Translating gives CASSQPPGGQGREQYF.

The CDR3 here is CASSVDGLGTGAIGNTIYF. In nucleotides, the CDR3 is TGTGCCAGCAGCGTAGATGGGCTGGGGACAGGGGCTATTGGAAACACCATATATTTT. The rearrangement uses TRBV9 and TRBJ1-3, with 10 bases that match TRBD1. Germline loops: CDR1 SGDLS, CDR2 YYNGEE. This CDR3 is 19 amino acids long. The V and J ends lost 0 bases and 3 bases, in that order; junction bases with no gene match: 12.

DNA for the CDR3: TGTGCCAGCAGTTTTGGCGGGAGTGGCACAGATACGCAGTATTTT. Translated, it gives CASSFGGSGTDTQYF. The rearrangement joins TRBV28 to TRBJ2-3; 7 bases line up with TRBD2. J gave up 1 base and V 3 bases, and 4 bases lay outside the gene matches. Germline CDR1 reads MDHEN; CDR2 reads SYDVKM. The length of the CDR3 is 15 residues.

The table lists this clone with a few counts. The V call is TRBV29-1, the J call TRBJ2-5; D possibly corresponds to TRBD2 (6 bases). CDR1 and CDR2 from the germline V gene are SQVTM and ANQGSEA. Trimming removed 3 bases from V and 5 bases from J, with 13 bases in between. This CDR3 contains 13 residues. The CDR3 sequence is CSVEIPGRETQYF. CDR3 DNA: TGCAGCGTTGAGATCCCTGGGAGGGAGACCCAGTACTTC.

V gene TRBV6-2 or TRBV6-3 combines with J gene TRBJ2-1; a possible D gene is TRBD2 (5 bases). This CDR3 has 17 residues. Per germline, CDR1 MNHEY and CDR2 SVGEGT. Trimming took off 3 bases at V and 0 bases at J, with 15 bases between the two ends. CDR3 region: CASSYNERPYSYNEQFF. CDR3 in DNA: TGTGCCAGCAGTTATAATGAGCGGCCTTACTCCTACAATGAGCAGTTCTTC.

The chain couples TRBV5-1 to TRBJ2-1, with D possibly TRBD1 on 5 matching bases. The CDR3 consists of 12 residues. V lost 1 base, J lost 9 bases, and 8 bases lay in between. Germline V CDR1 and CDR2: SGHRS, YFSETQ. For the CDR3, the DNA is TGCGCCAGCAGCTTGTTTCAGGGTGAGCAGTTCTTC. It codes for CASSLFQGEQFF. The full variable domain, completed using reference TRBV5-1 and TRBJ2-1, is KAGVTQTPRYLIKTRGQQVTLSCSPISGHRSVSWYQQTPGQGLQFLFEYFSETQRNKGNFPGRFSGRQFSNSRSEMNVSTLELGDSALYLCASSLFQGEQFFGPGTRLTVL.

This chain links TRBV3-1 (or the pseudogene TRBV3-2) with TRBJ1-2, with 8 nucleotides matching TRBD1. The CDR3 length is 14 residues. The germline gives CDR1 LGHDT, CDR2 YNNKEL (reference sequence). The V and J ends lost 2 bases and 6 bases, in that order; junction bases with no gene match: 5. CDR3 amino acids: CASSQLGQADGYTF. In DNA, the CDR3 is TGTGCCAGCAGCCAACTGGGACAGGCGGATGGCTACACCTTC.

The chain couples TRBV9 to TRBJ1-1; 9 bases line up with TRBD1. In germline, CDR1 is SGDLS, CDR2 YYNGEE. The V and J ends lost 4 bases and 1 base, in that order; junction bases with no gene match: 5. The CDR3 is made up of 15 amino acids. CDR3 protein: CASSPGTGTNTEAFF. The CDR3 DNA reads TGTGCCAGCAGCCCGGGGACAGGGACGAACACTGAAGCTTTCTTT. Drawing the rest from reference TRBV9 and TRBJ1-1, the complete variable domain is DSGVTQTPKHLITATGQRVTLRCSPRSGDLSVYWYQQSLDQGLQFLIQYYNGEERAKGNILERFSAQQFPDLHSELNLSSLELGDSALYFCASSPGTGTNTEAFFGQGTRLTVV.

The rearrangement uses TRBV7-3 and TRBJ2-1; D might be TRBD2 (6 bases). The germline gives CDR1 SGHTA, CDR2 FQGTGA. The CDR3 extends over 14 amino acids. Trimming left V 3 bases short and J 4 bases short, with 10 bases between. The CDR3 coding sequence is TGTGCCAGCAGCTTTGGGACTCTTTACAATGAGCAGTTCTTC. Its translation: CASSFGTLYNEQFF.